One and the same sample provided the 21 T cell receptor beta chains below, sequenced in a study of T cell repertoires in cytomegalovirus infection (dated by TCRdb to about 2019). These receptors have no identified antigens. The instrument given in TCRdb is Illumina HiSeq 1500. TCRdb handled the public reads itself, with Q25 trimming in fastp and clone calling in MiXCR, and kept productive beta chains. Rows are unified per CDR3 protein, each entry keeping the most common DNA and genes. The sample records under 850,000 distinct CDR3 sequences, approximately 33% of which are singletons. The ten most abundant clones make up about 20% of the sample. In light of the paper, this sample's treatment or condition label describes: in vitro stimulation with specific CMV peptide epitopes to enrich CMV-specific T cells. The sequences come from cultured PBMCs, collected from culture after CMV antigen stimulation. The receptor set was obtained from a human donor in good health (CMV status not recorded). Some clones in this sample may be carry-over from other donors' samples.

This chain uses TRBV7-8 with TRBJ2-3; D may be TRBD2 (6 bases). This CDR3 comprises 16 residues. Trimming pared 3 bases from V and 0 bases from J, leaving 13 bases between. Germline V CDR1 and CDR2: SGHVS, FQNEAQ. This CDR3 reads CASSFNSGSSTDTQYF. CDR3 bases: TGTGCCAGCAGCTTCAATAGCGGCTCTAGCACAGATACGCAGTATTTT.

The chain couples TRBV19 to TRBJ1-5, with 9 bases fitting TRBD1. CDR1 is LNHDA, CDR2 SQIVND, per germline (reference sequence). The trim removed 2 bases at V and 3 bases at J, leaving 2 bases unmatched. The CDR3 totals 15 residues. This chain's CDR3 is CASSIWDRANQPQHF. The CDR3 DNA sequence: TGTGCCAGTAGTATATGGGACAGGGCCAATCAGCCCCAGCATTTT.

The rearrangement uses TRBV2 and TRBJ1-5; D is uncertain. With 5 bases removed from V and 5 bases from J, the gap between germline ends came to 13 bases. CDR3 length: 14 residues. Germline lookup yields CDR1 SNHLY and CDR2 FYNNEI. The CDR3 region is CASSLIYGDQPQHF. DNA of the CDR3: TGTGCCAGCAGTTTAATTTACGGGGATCAGCCCCAGCATTTT.

Only a few counts were recorded for this clonotype. The chain combines TRBV6-1 with TRBJ1-2, with 8 bases identical to TRBD1. The length of the CDR3 is 13 residues. Germline-derived CDR1 and CDR2 are MNHNS and SASEGT. J was trimmed by 6 bases and V by 4 bases; bases with no gene match: 4. The CDR3 reads CASSVQGADGYTF. CDR3 sequence (DNA): TGTGCCAGCAGTGTTCAGGGGGCGGATGGCTACACCTTC.

The CDR3 here is CSVTGTTISGNTIYF. In nucleotides, the CDR3 is TGCAGCGTGACCGGGACGACCATCTCTGGAAACACCATATATTTT. The rearrangement uses TRBV29-1 and TRBJ1-3; tentative D call: TRBD1 (5 bases). In germline, CDR1 is SQVTM, CDR2 ANQGSEA. V gave up 6 bases and J gave up 0 bases, with 15 bases separating them. This CDR3 comprises 15 residues.

The rearrangement joins TRBV10-3 to TRBJ1-2, with 7 bases matching TRBD1. Losses at the gene ends were 4 bases for V and 4 bases for J; bases not matched to a gene: 9. CDR3 length: 15 amino acids. Germline CDR1 ENHRY, CDR2 SYGVKD. The CDR3 is CAISVRDSNFYGYTF. For the CDR3, the DNA is TGTGCCATCAGTGTTAGGGACAGCAATTTCTATGGCTACACCTTC.

The chain combines TRBV19 with TRBJ1-4; D call uncertain. The CDR3 loop spans 11 amino acids. V lost 4 bases and J lost 8, with 5 bases in between. Germline CDR1 LNHDA, CDR2 SQIVND (reference sequence). Written as DNA, the CDR3 is TGTGCCAGTAGTACGACGGAAAAACTGTTTTTT. Protein product: CASSTTEKLFF. Full variable domain (outside the CDR3, taken from reference TRBV19 and TRBJ1-4): DGGITQSPKYLFRKEGQNVTLSCEQNLNHDAMYWYRQDPGQGLRLIYYSQIVNDFQKGDIAEGYSVSREKKESFPLTVTSAQKNPTAFYLCASSTTEKLFFGSGTQLSVL.

The table lists this clonotype with a few counts. The chain employs TRBV7-2 and TRBJ2-7; TRBD2 agrees at 7 bases. Germline CDR1 and CDR2: SGHTA and FQGNSA. The CDR3 is made up of 14 amino acids. The junction had 3 bases not matched to a gene; V was cut back by 2 bases and J by 2 bases. CDR3 sequence reads: CASSLLGTTYEQYF. The CDR3 region has the DNA TGTGCCAGCAGCTTACTCGGGACTACCTACGAGCAGTACTTC.

The CDR3 loop is CASTSFPGSGYGYTF. CDR3 nucleotides: TGTGCCAGTACCTCCTTTCCCGGTTCTGGGTATGGCTACACCTTC. The rearrangement joins TRBV19 to TRBJ1-2; D not certain. V was clipped by 7 bases and J by 5 bases, with 20 bases between them. CDR1 and CDR2 from the germline V gene are LNHDA and SQIVND (reference sequence). The CDR3 is 15 residues long.

The CDR3, as DNA: TGTGCCAGCAGTTTCCGTCTCCCAGGGTACTATGGCTACACCTTC. Its protein is CASSFRLPGYYGYTF. V usage is TRBV28 and J usage is TRBJ1-2, with a possible D match to TRBD1 (5 bases). The CDR3 loop spans 15 amino acids. Germline CDR1 is MDHEN and CDR2 is SYDVKM. The V gene lost 3 bases and the J gene lost 3 bases, with 14 bases spanning the gap.

This clonotype showed up just a few times. J is TRBJ1-1 and V is TRBV6-5; D gene ambiguous. CDR3 length: 14 residues. CDR1 and CDR2 (germline): MNHEY, SVGAGI. The germline V and J ends were trimmed by 5 bases and 3 bases, with 13 bases remaining between them. The DNA for the CDR3 is TGTGCCAGCAGTCCCCACAAACCCCACACTGAAGCTTTCTTT. Its protein is CASSPHKPHTEAFF.

The J gene is TRBJ2-6, the V gene TRBV19, with 7 bases that match TRBD2. The CDR3 covers 17 residues. V dropped 6 bases and J dropped 4; count of bases not matched to a gene: 12. CDR1 LNHDA and CDR2 SQIVND come from the germline V gene (reference sequence). The CDR3 DNA reads TGTGCCAGTAGCACCAGACTAGCAGGCTCCGGGGCCAACGTCCTGACTTTC. Residues: CASSTRLAGSGANVLTF.

The chain has TRBV7-8 and TRBJ2-7, with D possibly TRBD1 on 6 matching bases. V lost 1 base to trimming and J lost 2 bases, with 15 bases between them. This CDR3 is built from 16 residues. Per the germline V gene, CDR1 is SGHVS and CDR2 is FQNEAQ. The CDR3 sequence: CASSLEFGQTTYEQYF. The CDR3 DNA sequence: TGTGCCAGCAGCTTAGAATTTGGACAGACAACCTACGAGCAGTACTTC.

The V and J genes are TRBV24-1 and TRBJ2-1, with D uncertain. V lost 3 bases and J 12 bases, leaving 8 bases between the germline ends. CDR1 and CDR2 (germline): KGHDR, SFDVKD. CDR3 length equals 11 residues. The CDR3, as DNA: TGTGCCACCAGTGATCCAAGAGGGCAGTTCTTC. It translates to CATSDPRGQFF.

This chain links TRBV6-6 with TRBJ2-3, with D perhaps matching TRBD1 (5 bases). Germline CDR1 is MNHNY and CDR2 is SVGAGI (reference sequence). The CDR3 spans 15 residues. V lost 5 bases and J 10 bases, leaving 22 bases between the germline ends. The CDR3 region is CASSPGPGSHTAQYF. DNA for the CDR3: TGTGCCAGCAGTCCCGGGCCAGGGTCCCATACTGCGCAGTATTTT.

The rearrangement links TRBV9 to TRBJ2-1, with D possibly being TRBD2 (7 bases). CDR1 SGDLS and CDR2 YYNGEE come from the germline V gene. V lost 5 bases to trimming and J lost 7 bases, with 25 bases between them. The CDR3 runs 17 residues. The CDR3 protein is CASSRDPSGGAGNEQFF. The CDR3 DNA reads as TGTGCCAGCAGTCGAGATCCTTCGGGGGGCGCGGGTAATGAGCAGTTCTTC.

This clonotype has only a few counts. V usage is TRBV18 and J usage is TRBJ2-7; TRBD2 agrees at 9 bases. The V gene end was trimmed by 3 bases and the J gene end by 7 bases; junction bases not matched to a gene: 7. Germline CDR1 and CDR2: KGHSH and LQKENI. This CDR3 region has 14 residues. DNA of the CDR3: TGTGCCAGCTCACCCCGACTAGCGGCTGGGGAGCAGTACTTC. Protein: CASSPRLAAGEQYF. The full variable domain, its missing parts supplied by reference TRBV18 and TRBJ2-7, is NAGVMQNPRHLVRRRGQEARLRCSPMKGHSHVYWYRQLPEEGLKFMVYLQKENIIDESGMPKERFSAEFPKEGPSILRIQQVVRGDSAAYFCASSPRLAAGEQYFGPGTRLTVT.

In this sample, this clonotype turned up a few times. This chain joins TRBV7-2 and TRBJ2-3; 9 bases line up with TRBD2. V lost 5 bases, J lost 5 bases, and 8 bases stayed unmatched. This CDR3 has 15 residues. Germline V lookup: CDR1 SGHTA, CDR2 FQGNSA. Here the CDR3 DNA reads TGTGCCAGCAGCCCCTTAGCGGGAGATGGAGATACGCAGTATTTT. Translating it yields CASSPLAGDGDTQYF.

At least ten counts were recorded for this clonotype. The chain recombines TRBV7-8 with TRBJ2-2; no firm D call. This CDR3 spans 11 amino acids. V was shortened by 2 bases and J by 6 bases, with 1 base between the two germline ends. Germline V gene lookup returns CDR1 SGHVS and CDR2 FQNEAQ. The CDR3 here is CASSLPGELFF. DNA of the CDR3: TGTGCCAGCAGCTTACCCGGGGAGCTGTTTTTT. The full variable domain, its missing parts supplied by reference TRBV7-8 and TRBJ2-2, is GAGVSQSPRYKVAKRGQDVALRCDPISGHVSLFWYQQALGQGPEFLTYFQNEAQLDKSGLPSDRFFAERPEGSVSTLKIQRTQQEDSAVYLCASSLPGELFFGEGSRLTVL.

Only a few counts were recorded for this clonotype. The CDR3 DNA is TGTGCCAGCAGTTTATTTCCGTCAGATACGCAGTATTTT. Residues: CASSLFPSDTQYF. This sequence joins TRBV27 and TRBJ2-3, with D unresolved. The CDR3 extends over 13 amino acids. Germline V CDR1 and CDR2: MNHEY, SMNVEV (reference sequence). V dropped 1 base and J dropped 4 bases, with 6 bases sitting between them.

The chain employs TRBV6-2 or TRBV6-3 and TRBJ1-2; no firm D call. Trimming removed 6 bases at V and 3 bases at J, with 17 bases between. The CDR3 consists of 15 residues. Germline V gives CDR1 MNHEY, CDR2 SVGEGT. This CDR3 is CASRTLGLEDYGYTF. In DNA, the CDR3 is TGTGCCAGCAGGACTTTGGGGTTGGAGGACTATGGCTACACCTTC.